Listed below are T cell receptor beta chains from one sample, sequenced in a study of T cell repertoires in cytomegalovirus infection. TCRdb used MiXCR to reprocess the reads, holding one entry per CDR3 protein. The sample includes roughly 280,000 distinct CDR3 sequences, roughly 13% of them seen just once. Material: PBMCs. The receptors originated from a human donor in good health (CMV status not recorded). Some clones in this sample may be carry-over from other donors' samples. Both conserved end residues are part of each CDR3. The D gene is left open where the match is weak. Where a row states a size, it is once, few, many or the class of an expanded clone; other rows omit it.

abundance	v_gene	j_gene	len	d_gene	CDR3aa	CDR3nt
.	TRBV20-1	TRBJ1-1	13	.	CSAGRTLNTEAFF	TGCAGTGCTGGCCGGACCCTGAACACTGAAGCTTTCTTT
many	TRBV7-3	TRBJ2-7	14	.	CASSFRPGNYEQYF	TGTGCCAGCAGCTTTCGGCCAGGGAACTACGAGCAGTACTTC
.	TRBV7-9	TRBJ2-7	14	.	CASSLSRNHYEQYF	TGTGCCAGCAGCTTATCGCGGAACCACTACGAGCAGTACTTC
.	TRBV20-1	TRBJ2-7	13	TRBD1	CSARETGLHEQYF	TGCAGTGCTAGAGAGACAGGGTTACACGAGCAGTACTTC
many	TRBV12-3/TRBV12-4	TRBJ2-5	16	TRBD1	CASSLGRQGVEETQYF	TGTGCCAGCAGTTTAGGTCGACAGGGGGTGGAAGAGACCCAGTACTTC
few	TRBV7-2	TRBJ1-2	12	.	CASSLIRRGYTF	TGTGCCAGCAGCTTAATTCGTCGTGGCTACACCTTC
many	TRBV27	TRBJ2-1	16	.	CASSPLGYGLNNEQFF	TGTGCCAGCAGTCCGCTCGGTTATGGGCTAAACAATGAGCAGTTCTTC
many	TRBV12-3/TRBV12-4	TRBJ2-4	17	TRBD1	CASSLAGQALAKNIQYF	TGTGCCAGCAGTTTAGCGGGACAGGCCCTAGCCAAAAACATTCAGTACTTC
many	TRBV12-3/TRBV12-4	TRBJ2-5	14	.	CASSLSPGLETQYF	TGTGCCAGCAGTTTAAGTCCAGGGTTAGAGACCCAGTACTTC
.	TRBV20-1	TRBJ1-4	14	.	CSARLPEANEKLFF	TGCAGTGCTAGACTACCGGAGGCTAATGAAAAACTGTTTTTT
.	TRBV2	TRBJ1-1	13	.	CASSDRLHTEAFF	TGTGCCAGCAGTGATAGGTTACACACTGAAGCTTTCTTT
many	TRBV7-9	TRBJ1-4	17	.	CASSWSGRGYVNEKLFF	TGTGCCAGCAGCTGGTCGGGCAGGGGATACGTTAATGAAAAACTGTTTTTT
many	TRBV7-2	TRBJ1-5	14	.	CASSLDRDDQPQHF	TGTGCCAGCAGCTTAGACAGGGACGATCAGCCCCAGCATTTT
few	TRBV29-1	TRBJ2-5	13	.	CSVAPGQRETQYF	TGCAGCGTCGCCCCGGGGCAGAGAGAGACCCAGTACTTC
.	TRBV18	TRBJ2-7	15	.	CASSPDRSLAYEQYF	TGTGCCAGCTCACCTGACAGATCTCTAGCCTACGAGCAGTACTTC
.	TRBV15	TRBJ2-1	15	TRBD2	CATRRISGSWYEQFF	TGTGCCACCAGGAGAATTAGCGGGAGCTGGTATGAGCAGTTCTTC
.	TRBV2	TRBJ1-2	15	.	CASRNRVVANYGYTF	TGTGCCAGCCGTAACAGGGTTGTAGCTAACTATGGCTACACCTTC
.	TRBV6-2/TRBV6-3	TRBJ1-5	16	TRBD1	CASSYGTGVPWEPQHF	TGTGCCAGCAGTTACGGGACAGGGGTCCCTTGGGAGCCCCAGCATTTT
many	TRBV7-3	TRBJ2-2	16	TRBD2	CASSTRLAGDVGELFF	TGTGCCAGCAGCACCCGACTAGCGGGAGATGTCGGGGAGCTGTTTTTT
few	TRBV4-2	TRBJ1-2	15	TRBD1	CASSPSDRGNYGYTF	TGTGCCAGCAGCCCTTCGGACAGGGGGAATTATGGCTACACCTTC
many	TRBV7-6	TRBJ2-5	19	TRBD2	CASSLEEEGTSGVGETQYF	TGTGCCAGCAGCTTAGAAGAAGAGGGGACTAGCGGGGTTGGAGAGACCCAGTACTTC
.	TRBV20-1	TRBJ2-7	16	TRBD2	CSARGTSGGLPYEQYF	TGCAGTGCTAGAGGGACTAGCGGGGGGCTACCCTACGAGCAGTACTTC
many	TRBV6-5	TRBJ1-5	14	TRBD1	CASSYTTGDQPQHF	TGTGCCAGCAGTTACACGACAGGGGATCAGCCCCAGCATTTT
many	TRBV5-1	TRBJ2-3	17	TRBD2	CASSSGTSGFVTDTQYF	TGCGCCAGCAGCTCGGGGACTAGCGGGTTCGTAACAGATACGCAGTATTTT
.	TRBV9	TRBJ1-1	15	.	CASSVVSRANTEAFF	TGTGCCAGCAGCGTAGTCTCCAGGGCCAACACTGAAGCTTTCTTT
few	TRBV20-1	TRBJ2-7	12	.	CSARDYRYEQYF	TGCAGTGCTAGAGATTACCGTTACGAGCAGTACTTC
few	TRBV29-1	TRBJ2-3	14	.	CSVSQGSIADTQYF	TGCAGCGTTTCGCAGGGGTCTATAGCAGATACGCAGTATTTT
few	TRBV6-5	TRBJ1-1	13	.	CASSYSTGAEAFF	TGTGCCAGCAGTTACTCGACGGGGGCTGAAGCTTTCTTT
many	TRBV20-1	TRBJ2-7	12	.	CSANSGVYEQYF	TGCAGTGCCAACTCAGGAGTCTACGAGCAGTACTTC
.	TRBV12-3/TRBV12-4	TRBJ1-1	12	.	CASTQFDTEAFF	TGTGCCAGCACCCAATTCGACACTGAAGCTTTCTTT
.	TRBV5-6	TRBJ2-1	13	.	CASSPWAVYEQFF	TGTGCCAGCAGCCCGTGGGCCGTTTATGAGCAGTTCTTC
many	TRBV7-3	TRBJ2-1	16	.	CASSQNRASSYNEQFF	TGTGCCAGCAGCCAGAACAGGGCCAGCTCCTACAATGAGCAGTTCTTC
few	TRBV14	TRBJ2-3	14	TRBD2	CASSPWEGPDTQYF	TGTGCCAGCAGCCCCTGGGAGGGCCCAGATACGCAGTATTTT
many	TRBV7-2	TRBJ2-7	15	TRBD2	CASSLEAGGPREQYF	TGTGCCAGCAGCTTAGAGGCGGGAGGGCCTCGGGAGCAGTACTTC
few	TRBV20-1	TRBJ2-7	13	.	CSATLVVRGEQYF	TGCAGTGCCACATTAGTAGTGCGTGGCGAGCAGTACTTC
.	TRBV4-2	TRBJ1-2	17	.	CASSQGSTGTSEAGYTF	TGTGCCAGCAGCCAAGGTTCAACAGGGACGTCAGAGGCCGGCTACACCTTC
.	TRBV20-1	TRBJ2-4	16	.	CSAPQARFIAKNIQYF	TGCAGTGCCCCCCAGGCGCGGTTCATAGCCAAAAACATTCAGTACTTC
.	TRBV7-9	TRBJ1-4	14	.	CASSQTDRNEKLFF	TGTGCCAGCAGCCAGACCGACAGGAATGAAAAACTGTTTTTT
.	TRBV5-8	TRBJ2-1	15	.	CASSLVQGGCNEQFF	TGTGCCAGCAGCTTGGTACAGGGGGGGTGCAATGAGCAGTTCTTC
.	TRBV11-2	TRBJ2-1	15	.	CASSSNLGLFDEQFF	TGTGCCAGCAGCTCCAATCTCGGTCTTTTCGATGAGCAGTTCTTC
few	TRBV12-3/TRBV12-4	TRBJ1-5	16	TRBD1	CASSPRTGVGNQPQHF	TGTGCCAGCAGTCCCAGGACAGGGGTAGGCAATCAGCCCCAGCATTTT
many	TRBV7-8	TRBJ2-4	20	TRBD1	CASSLAYRTGQDNPGYIQYF	TGTGCCAGCAGCTTAGCCTACAGGACCGGACAGGACAACCCCGGGTACATTCAGTACTTC